This TCR beta chain was captured in a study of immune evolution from preneoplasia to lung adenocarcinoma. The CDR3 is 16 residues long. Germline V gene data show CDR1 as KGHSH and CDR2 as LQKENI. The V gene lost 1 base and the J gene lost 6 bases, with 18 bases spanning the gap. Profiling relied on immunoSEQ multiplex PCR, and the TCRdb table lists in-frame clones only, not all of them. The sample contains tens of thousands of clones, about 76% of which appear only once. This sequence joins TRBV18 and TRBJ1-2, with D possibly TRBD1 on 6 matching bases. Material: FFPE invasive lung adenocarcinoma tissue. The source is a person aged 55 to 75 with invasive lung adenocarcinoma. Some clones in this sample may be carry-over from other donors' samples. The CDR3 coding sequence is TGTGCCAGCTCACCACTACCGGGACTTCAGGGGAATGGCTACACCTTC. Its translation is CASSPLPGLQGNGYTF.